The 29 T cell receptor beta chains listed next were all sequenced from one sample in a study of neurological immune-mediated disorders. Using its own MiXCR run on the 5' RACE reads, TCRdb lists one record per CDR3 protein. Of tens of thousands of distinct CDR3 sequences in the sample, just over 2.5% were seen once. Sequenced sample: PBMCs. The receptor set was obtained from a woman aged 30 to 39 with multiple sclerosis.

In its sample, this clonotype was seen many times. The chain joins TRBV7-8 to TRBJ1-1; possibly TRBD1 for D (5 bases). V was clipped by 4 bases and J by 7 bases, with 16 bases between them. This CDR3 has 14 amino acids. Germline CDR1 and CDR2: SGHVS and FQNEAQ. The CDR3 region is CASSSSPTGNEAFF. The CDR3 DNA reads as TGTGCCAGCAGCTCTAGCCCAACAGGTAATGAAGCTTTCTTT. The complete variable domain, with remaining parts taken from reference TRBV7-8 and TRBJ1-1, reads GAGVSQSPRYKVAKRGQDVALRCDPISGHVSLFWYQQALGQGPEFLTYFQNEAQLDKSGLPSDRFFAERPEGSVSTLKIQRTQQEDSAVYLCASSSSPTGNEAFFGQGTRLTVV.

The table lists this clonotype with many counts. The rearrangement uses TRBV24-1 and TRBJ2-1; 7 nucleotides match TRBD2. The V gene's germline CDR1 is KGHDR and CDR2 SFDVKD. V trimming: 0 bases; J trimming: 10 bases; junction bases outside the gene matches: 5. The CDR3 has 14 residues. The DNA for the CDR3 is TGTGCCACCAGTGATTTGAGCGGGACGCGGGAGCAGTTCTTC. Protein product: CATSDLSGTREQFF.

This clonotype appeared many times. The CDR3 spells CASSISGYSSYNEQFF. The CDR3, as DNA: TGTGCCAGCAGCATAAGCGGTTACAGCTCCTACAATGAGCAGTTCTTC. The chain recombines TRBV7-8 with TRBJ2-1, with D tentatively TRBD2 (5 bases). The germline V gene has CDR1 SGHVS and CDR2 FQNEAQ. Trimming stripped 5 bases from V and 0 bases from J, with 14 bases between. There are 16 residues in the CDR3.

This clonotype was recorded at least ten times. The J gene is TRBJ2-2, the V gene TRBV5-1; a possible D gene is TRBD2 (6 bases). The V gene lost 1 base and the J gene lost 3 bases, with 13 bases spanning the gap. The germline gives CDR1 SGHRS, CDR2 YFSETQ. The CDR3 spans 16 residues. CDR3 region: CASSLFAGSDTGELFF. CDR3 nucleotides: TGCGCCAGCAGCTTGTTCGCGGGGTCGGACACCGGGGAGCTGTTTTTT.

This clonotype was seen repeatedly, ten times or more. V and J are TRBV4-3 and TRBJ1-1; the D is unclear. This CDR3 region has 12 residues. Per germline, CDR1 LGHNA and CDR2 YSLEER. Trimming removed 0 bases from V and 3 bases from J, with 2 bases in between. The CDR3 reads CASSQDYTEAFF. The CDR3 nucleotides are TGCGCCAGCAGCCAAGACTACACTGAAGCTTTCTTT.

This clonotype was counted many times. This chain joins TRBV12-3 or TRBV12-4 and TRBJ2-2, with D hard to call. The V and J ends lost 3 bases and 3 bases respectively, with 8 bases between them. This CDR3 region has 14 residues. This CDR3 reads CASSLGSYTGELFF. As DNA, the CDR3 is TGTGCCAGCAGTTTGGGCTCGTACACCGGGGAGCTGTTTTTT.

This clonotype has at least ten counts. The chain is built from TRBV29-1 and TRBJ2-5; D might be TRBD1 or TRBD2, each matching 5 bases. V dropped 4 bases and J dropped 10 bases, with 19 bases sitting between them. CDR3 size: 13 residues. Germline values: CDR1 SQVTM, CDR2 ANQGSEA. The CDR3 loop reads CSVGSVRQRGQYF. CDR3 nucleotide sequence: TGCAGCGTTGGATCGGTTCGGCAGAGGGGCCAGTACTTC.

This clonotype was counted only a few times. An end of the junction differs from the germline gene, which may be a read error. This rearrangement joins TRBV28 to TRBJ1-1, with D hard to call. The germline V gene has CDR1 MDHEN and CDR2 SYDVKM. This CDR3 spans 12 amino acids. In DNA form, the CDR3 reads TGTGACAGCAGCATGACACTGCCTGAAGCTTTCTTT. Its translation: CDSSMTLPEAFF.

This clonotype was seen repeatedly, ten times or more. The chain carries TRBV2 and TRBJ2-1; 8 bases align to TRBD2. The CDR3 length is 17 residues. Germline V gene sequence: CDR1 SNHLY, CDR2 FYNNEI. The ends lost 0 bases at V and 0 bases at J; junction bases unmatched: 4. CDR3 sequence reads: CASSEARSGGSYNEQFF. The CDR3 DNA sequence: TGTGCCAGCAGTGAAGCGAGAAGCGGGGGCTCCTACAATGAGCAGTTCTTC. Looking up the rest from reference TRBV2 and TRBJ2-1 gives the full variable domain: EPEVTQTPSHQVTQMGQEVILRCVPISNHLYFYWYRQILGQKVEFLVSFYNNEISEKSEIFDDQFSVERPDGSNFTLKIRSTKLEDSAMYFCASSEARSGGSYNEQFFGPGTRLTVL.

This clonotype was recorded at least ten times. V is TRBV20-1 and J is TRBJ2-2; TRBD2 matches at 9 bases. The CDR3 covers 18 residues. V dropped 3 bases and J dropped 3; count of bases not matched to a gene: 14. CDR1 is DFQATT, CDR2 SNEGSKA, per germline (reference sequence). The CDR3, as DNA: TGCAGTGCTAGTCTTTCGTCCGGGACTAGCCTGTACACCGGGGAGCTGTTTTTT. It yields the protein CSASLSSGTSLYTGELFF.

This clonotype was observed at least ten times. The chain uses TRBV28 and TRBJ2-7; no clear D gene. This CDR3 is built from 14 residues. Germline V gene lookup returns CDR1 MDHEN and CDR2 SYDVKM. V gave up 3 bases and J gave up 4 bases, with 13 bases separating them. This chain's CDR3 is CASSFIGQQYEQYF. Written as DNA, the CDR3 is TGTGCCAGCAGTTTCATAGGCCAGCAGTACGAGCAGTACTTC.

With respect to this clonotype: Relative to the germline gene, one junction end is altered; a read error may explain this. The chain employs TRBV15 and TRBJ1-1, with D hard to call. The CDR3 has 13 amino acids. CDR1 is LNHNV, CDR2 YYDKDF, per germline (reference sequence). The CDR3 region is CANSPRRDSEAFF. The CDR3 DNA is TGTGCCAACAGCCCCAGGCGGGATTCAGAAGCTTTCTTT.

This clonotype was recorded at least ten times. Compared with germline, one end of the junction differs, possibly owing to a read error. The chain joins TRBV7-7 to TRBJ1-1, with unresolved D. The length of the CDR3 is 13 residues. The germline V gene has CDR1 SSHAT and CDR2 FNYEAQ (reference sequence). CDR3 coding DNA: TGTGCTAGCAGCTCCGGGATGAACACTGAAGCTTTCTTT. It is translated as CASSSGMNTEAFF.

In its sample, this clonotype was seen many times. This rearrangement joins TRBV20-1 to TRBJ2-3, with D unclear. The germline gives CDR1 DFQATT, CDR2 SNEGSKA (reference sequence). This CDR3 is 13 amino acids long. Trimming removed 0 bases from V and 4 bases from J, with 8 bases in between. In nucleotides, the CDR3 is TGCAGTGCTAGAGATGGGCAGGCAGATACGCAGTATTTT. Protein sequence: CSARDGQADTQYF.

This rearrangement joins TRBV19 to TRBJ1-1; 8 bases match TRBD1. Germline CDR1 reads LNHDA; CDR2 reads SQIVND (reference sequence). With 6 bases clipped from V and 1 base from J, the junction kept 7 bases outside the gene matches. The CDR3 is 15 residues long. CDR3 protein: CASRRTGTRNTEAFF. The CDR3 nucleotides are TGTGCCAGTAGAAGGACAGGGACCAGGAACACTGAAGCTTTCTTT.

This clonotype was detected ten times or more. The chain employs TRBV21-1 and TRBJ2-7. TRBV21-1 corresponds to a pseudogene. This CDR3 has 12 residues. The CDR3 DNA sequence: TGTGCCAGCAATGACTGTTCCTACGAGCAGTACTTC. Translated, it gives CASNDCSYEQYF.

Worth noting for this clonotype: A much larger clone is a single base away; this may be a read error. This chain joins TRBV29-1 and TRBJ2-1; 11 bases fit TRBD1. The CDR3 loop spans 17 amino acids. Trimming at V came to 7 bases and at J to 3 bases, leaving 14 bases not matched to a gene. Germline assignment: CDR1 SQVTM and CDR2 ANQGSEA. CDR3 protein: CSAAGTGGLVYYNEQFF. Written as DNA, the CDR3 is TGCAGCGCCGCCGGGACAGGGGGTCTTGTGTACTACAATGAGCAGTTCTTC.

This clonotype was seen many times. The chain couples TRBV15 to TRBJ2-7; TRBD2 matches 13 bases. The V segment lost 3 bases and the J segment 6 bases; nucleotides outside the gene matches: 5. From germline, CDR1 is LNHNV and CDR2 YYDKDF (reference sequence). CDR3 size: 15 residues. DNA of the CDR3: TGTGCCACCAGCAGCTGGACTAGCGGGAGTCGCGAGCAGTACTTC. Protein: CATSSWTSGSREQYF.

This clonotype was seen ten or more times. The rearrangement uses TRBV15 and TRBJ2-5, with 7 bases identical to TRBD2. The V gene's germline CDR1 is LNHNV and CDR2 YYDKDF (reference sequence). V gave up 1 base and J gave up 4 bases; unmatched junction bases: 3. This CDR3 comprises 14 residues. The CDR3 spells CATSRAGGRETQYF. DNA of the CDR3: TGTGCCACCAGCAGAGCGGGAGGTCGAGAGACCCAGTACTTC.

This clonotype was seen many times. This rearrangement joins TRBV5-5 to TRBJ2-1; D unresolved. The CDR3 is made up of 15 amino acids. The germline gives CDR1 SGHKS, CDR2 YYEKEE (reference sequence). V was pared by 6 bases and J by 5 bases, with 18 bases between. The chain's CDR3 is CASTPPSEINNEQFF. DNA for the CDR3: TGTGCCAGCACGCCGCCGAGCGAGATTAACAATGAGCAGTTCTTC.

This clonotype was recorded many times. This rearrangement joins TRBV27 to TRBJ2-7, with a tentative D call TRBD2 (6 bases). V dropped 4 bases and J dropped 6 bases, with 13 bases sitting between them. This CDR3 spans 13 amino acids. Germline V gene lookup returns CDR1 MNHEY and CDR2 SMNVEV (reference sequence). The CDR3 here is CASSSGESVEQYF. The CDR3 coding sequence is TGTGCCAGCAGTTCGGGGGAGTCAGTCGAGCAGTACTTC.

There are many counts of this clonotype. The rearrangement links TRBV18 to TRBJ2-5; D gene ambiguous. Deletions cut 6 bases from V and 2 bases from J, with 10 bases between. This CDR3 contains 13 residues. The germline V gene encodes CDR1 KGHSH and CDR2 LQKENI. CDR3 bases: TGTGCCAGCTCCCCCCTGGGGCAAGAGACCCAGTACTTC. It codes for CASSPLGQETQYF. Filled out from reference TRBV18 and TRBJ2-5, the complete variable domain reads NAGVMQNPRHLVRRRGQEARLRCSPMKGHSHVYWYRQLPEEGLKFMVYLQKENIIDESGMPKERFSAEFPKEGPSILRIQQVVRGDSAAYFCASSPLGQETQYFGPGTRLLVL.

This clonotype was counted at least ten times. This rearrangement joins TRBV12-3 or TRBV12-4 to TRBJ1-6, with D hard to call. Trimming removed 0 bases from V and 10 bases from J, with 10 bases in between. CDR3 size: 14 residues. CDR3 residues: CASSLAGIGSPLHF. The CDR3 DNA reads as TGTGCCAGCAGTTTAGCAGGAATAGGATCACCCCTCCACTTT.

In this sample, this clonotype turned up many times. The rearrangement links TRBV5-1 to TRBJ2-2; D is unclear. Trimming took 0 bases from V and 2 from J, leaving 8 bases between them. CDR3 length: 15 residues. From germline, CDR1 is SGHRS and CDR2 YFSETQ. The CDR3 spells CASSLGADNTGELFF. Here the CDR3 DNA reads TGCGCCAGCAGCTTGGGTGCGGATAACACCGGGGAGCTGTTTTTT.

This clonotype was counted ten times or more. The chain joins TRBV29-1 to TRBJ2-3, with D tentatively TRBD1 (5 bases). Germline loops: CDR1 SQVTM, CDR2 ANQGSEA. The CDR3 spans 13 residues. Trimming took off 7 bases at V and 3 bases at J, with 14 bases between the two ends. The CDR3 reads CSASQGRTDTQYF. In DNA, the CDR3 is TGCAGCGCCTCCCAGGGCCGGACAGATACGCAGTATTTT.

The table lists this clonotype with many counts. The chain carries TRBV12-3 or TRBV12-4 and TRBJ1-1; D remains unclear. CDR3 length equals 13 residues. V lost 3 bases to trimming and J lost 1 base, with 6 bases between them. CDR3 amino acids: CASSFSENTEAFF. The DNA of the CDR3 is TGTGCCAGCAGTTTCTCGGAGAACACTGAAGCTTTCTTT.

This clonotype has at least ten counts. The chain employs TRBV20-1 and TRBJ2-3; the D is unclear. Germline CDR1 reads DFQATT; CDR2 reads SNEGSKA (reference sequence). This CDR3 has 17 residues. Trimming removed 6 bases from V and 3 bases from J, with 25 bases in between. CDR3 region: CSAAALVPGKPTDTQYF. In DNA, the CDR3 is TGCAGTGCCGCAGCTCTTGTCCCGGGTAAACCGACAGATACGCAGTATTTT.

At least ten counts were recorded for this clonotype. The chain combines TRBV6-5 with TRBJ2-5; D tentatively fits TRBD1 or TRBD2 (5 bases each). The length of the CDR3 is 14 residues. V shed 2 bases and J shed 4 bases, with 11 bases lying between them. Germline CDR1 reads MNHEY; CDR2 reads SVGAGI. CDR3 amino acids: CASSYIGGGETQYF. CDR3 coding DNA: TGTGCCAGCAGTTACATCGGTGGGGGAGAGACCCAGTACTTC.

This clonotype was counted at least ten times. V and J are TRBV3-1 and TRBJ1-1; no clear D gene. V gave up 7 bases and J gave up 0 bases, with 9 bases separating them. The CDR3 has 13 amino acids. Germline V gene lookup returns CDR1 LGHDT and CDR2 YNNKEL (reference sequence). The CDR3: CASTWSVNTEAFF. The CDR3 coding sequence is TGTGCCAGCACATGGTCAGTGAACACTGAAGCTTTCTTT.